Given below is one T cell receptor beta chain in context. The antigen remains undetermined. In each case, RNA was isolated and then reverse transcribed into cDNA as the sequencing template. The method was immunoSEQ multiplex PCR; TCRdb's version includes in-frame clones alone and lacks a portion of them. The sample records under 35,000 clones, about 80% being singletons. The sample originates from a study of CD8+ T cells in alopecia areata. CDR1 and CDR2 (germline): SEHNR, FQNEAQ (reference sequence). Trimming stripped 3 bases from V and 5 bases from J, with 19 bases between. This CDR3 contains 16 residues. The study's findings and limits: Normal skin's resident alphabeta T cells are also sequenced in scalp samples.

This clonotype was sampled from a human donor with alopecia areata. Specimen: NKG2D-low CD8+ T cells sorted from blood. This chain links TRBV7-9 with TRBJ2-5, with D perhaps assigned TRBD1 or TRBD2 (5 bases each). CDR3: CASSLLFPGTSETQYF. Here the CDR3 DNA reads TGTGCCAGCAGCTTGCTATTTCCGGGGACCAGTGAGACCCAGTACTTC.